These 21 T cell receptor beta chains originate from one sample sequenced in a study of T cells expressing NK-cell markers. Using the 5' RACE reads, TCRdb records one entry per CDR3 protein without DNA. The sample spans about 260,000 distinct CDR3 sequences; the ten largest clones claim under 0.5%. The sample comprised blood T cells: a sorted CD56 or NKG2C T cell subset, CD4+ or CD8+ T cells, or bulk PBMC T cells (not recorded which). The receptors stem from a man aged 18 to 30 in good health.

The CDR3 loop is CSVDIHRAGTFF. J is TRBJ1-1 and V is TRBV29-1; without DNA, the TCRdb call of TRBD1 cannot be checked. The germline V gene encodes CDR1 SQVTM and CDR2 ANQGSEA. The CDR3 consists of 12 residues.

The chain carries TRBV27 and TRBJ2-3; TCRdb indicates TRBD1, and absent DNA this call remains unverified. The germline V gene encodes CDR1 MNHEY and CDR2 SMNVEV (reference sequence). The CDR3 loop spans 15 amino acids. CDR3 amino acids: CASRMARVSTDTQYF.

This chain connects TRBV5-1 to TRBJ2-1; TCRdb names TRBD2, which stays unverified in the absence of DNA. The CDR3 loop spans 15 amino acids. Germline V gene data show CDR1 as SGHRS and CDR2 as YFSETQ. This CDR3 is CASSLRGGPYNEQFF. Full variable domain (remainder filled in from reference TRBV5-1 and TRBJ2-1): KAGVTQTPRYLIKTRGQQVTLSCSPISGHRSVSWYQQTPGQGLQFLFEYFSETQRNKGNFPGRFSGRQFSNSRSEMNVSTLELGDSALYLCASSLRGGPYNEQFFGPGTRLTVL.

The chain links TRBV5-1 to TRBJ2-3; TCRdb selects TRBD1, and the lack of DNA leaves this call unchecked. CDR3 length: 13 residues. From germline, CDR1 is SGHRS and CDR2 YFSETQ. The CDR3 spells CASSLPPGDTQYF.

The J gene is TRBJ2-1, the V gene TRBV9; TCRdb picks TRBD2, but there is no DNA to check that call. CDR1 is SGDLS and CDR2 is YYNGEE in the germline V gene. The CDR3 runs to 13 residues. The CDR3 region is CASSVVLSGEQFF.

This chain links TRBV20-1 with TRBJ1-2; TCRdb outputs TRBD1, but without DNA this stays unchecked. Germline V gives CDR1 DFQATT, CDR2 SNEGSKA (reference sequence). This CDR3 has 12 residues. CDR3 amino acids: CSAQDPLLGYTF.

The rearrangement links TRBV15 to TRBJ2-1; TCRdb picks TRBD1, but there is no DNA to check that call. The germline V gene has CDR1 LNHNV and CDR2 YYDKDF (reference sequence). CDR3 size: 15 residues. The CDR3: CATSRDPGQFDEQFF.

V is TRBV6-1 and J is TRBJ1-2; the TCRdb D gene call, TRBD1, has no DNA to confirm it. Germline CDR1 is MNHNS and CDR2 is SASEGT. The CDR3 has 14 amino acids. This CDR3 reads CASSPQTANYGYTF.

The chain couples TRBV3-1 to TRBJ2-3; the TCRdb call, TRBD2, lacks DNA for checking. Germline V gene data show CDR1 as LGHDT and CDR2 as YNNKEL (reference sequence). The CDR3 contains 17 residues. The CDR3 loop is CASSRASGRASTDTQYF.

The chain carries TRBV30 and TRBJ1-4; there is no DNA to check the TCRdb D call of TRBD1. Per the germline V gene, CDR1 is GTSNPN and CDR2 is SVGIG (reference sequence). The CDR3 totals 14 residues. This CDR3 is CAWNPGQTNEKLFF.

The chain links TRBV6-5 to TRBJ2-1. The CDR3 extends over 17 amino acids. Germline V gene sequence: CDR1 MNHEY, CDR2 SVGAGI. CDR3 loop: CASSNGKATHSYNEQFF.

V is TRBV7-2 and J is TRBJ1-4; TCRdb names TRBD1, which stays unverified in the absence of DNA. This CDR3 is built from 12 residues. Germline CDR1 is SGHTA and CDR2 is FQGNSA. The CDR3 region is CASSPGREKLFF.

The chain uses TRBV29-1 and TRBJ2-3; there is no DNA to check the TCRdb D call of TRBD2. Looked up from germline, CDR1 is SQVTM and CDR2 is ANQGSEA. This CDR3 is built from 15 residues. The CDR3 protein is CSAQKTSGSGHTQYF.

This rearrangement joins TRBV6-2 or TRBV6-3 to TRBJ2-1; TCRdb names TRBD2, which stays unverified in the absence of DNA. The CDR3 has 15 amino acids. The germline V gene has CDR1 MNHEY and CDR2 SVGEGT. This CDR3 is CASSTRPSPNNEQFF.

The genes are TRBV7-2 and TRBJ2-7. The V gene's germline CDR1 is SGHTA and CDR2 FQGNSA. The CDR3 covers 12 residues. The CDR3 spells CASSLVLGEQYF.

The V and J genes are TRBV24-1 and TRBJ2-1. The CDR3 runs 11 residues. CDR1 is KGHDR, CDR2 SFDVKD, per germline. CDR3 protein: CATQTAEEQFF.

The chain links TRBV4-1 to TRBJ2-2; TCRdb designates TRBD2, a call that cannot be tested without DNA. The CDR3 is 16 residues long. Germline CDR1 and CDR2: MGHRA and YSYEKL. CDR3 loop: CASSPNLATNTGELFF.

The rearrangement uses TRBV20-1 and TRBJ2-3; TCRdb's D call, TRBD2, is unchecked because there is no DNA. Germline V lookup: CDR1 DFQATT, CDR2 SNEGSKA (reference sequence). This CDR3 has 15 amino acids. This CDR3 is CSATGTSGSADTQYF.

The rearrangement uses TRBV10-1 and TRBJ1-1; TCRdb names TRBD1, which stays unverified in the absence of DNA. This CDR3 region has 15 residues. Germline V gives CDR1 WNHNN, CDR2 SYGVQD (reference sequence). The CDR3 here is CASSDGTPGNTEAFF.

The chain recombines TRBV3-1 with TRBJ1-2. Per germline, CDR1 LGHDT and CDR2 YNNKEL (reference sequence). This CDR3 spans 13 amino acids. CDR3 region: CASSPDPFYGYTF.

This sequence joins TRBV21-1 and TRBJ2-3; with no DNA, the TCRdb D assignment of TRBD2 cannot be verified. TRBV21-1 is a pseudogene segment. The CDR3 is 22 residues long. This chain's CDR3 is CASISPGGGTTSGATSTDTQYF.